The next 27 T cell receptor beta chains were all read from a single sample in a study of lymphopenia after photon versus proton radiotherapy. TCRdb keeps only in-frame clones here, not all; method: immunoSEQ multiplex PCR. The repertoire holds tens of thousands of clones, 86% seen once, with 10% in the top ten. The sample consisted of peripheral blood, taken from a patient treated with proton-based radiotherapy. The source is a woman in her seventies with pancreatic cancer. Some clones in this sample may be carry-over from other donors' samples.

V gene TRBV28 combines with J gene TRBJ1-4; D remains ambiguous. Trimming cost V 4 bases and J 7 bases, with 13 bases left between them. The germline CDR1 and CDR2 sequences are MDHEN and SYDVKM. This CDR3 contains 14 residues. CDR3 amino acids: CASSSLGAGEKLFF. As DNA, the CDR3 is TGTGCCAGCAGTTCCTTGGGAGCGGGTGAAAAACTGTTTTTT.

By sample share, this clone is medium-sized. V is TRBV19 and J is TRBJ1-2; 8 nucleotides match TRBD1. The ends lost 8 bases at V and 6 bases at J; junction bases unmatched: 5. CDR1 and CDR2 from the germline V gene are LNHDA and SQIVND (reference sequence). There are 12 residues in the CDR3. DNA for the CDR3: TGTGCCAGTGGGGACAGGCTCGATGGCTACACCTTC. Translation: CASGDRLDGYTF.

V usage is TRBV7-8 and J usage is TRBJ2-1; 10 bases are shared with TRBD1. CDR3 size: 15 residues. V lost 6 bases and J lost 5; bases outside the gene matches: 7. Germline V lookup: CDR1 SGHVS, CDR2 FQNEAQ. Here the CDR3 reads CASSNIGTGDNEQFF. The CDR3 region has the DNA TGTGCCAGCAGTAACATAGGGACAGGGGACAATGAGCAGTTCTTC. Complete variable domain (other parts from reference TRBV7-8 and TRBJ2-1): GAGVSQSPRYKVAKRGQDVALRCDPISGHVSLFWYQQALGQGPEFLTYFQNEAQLDKSGLPSDRFFAERPEGSVSTLKIQRTQQEDSAVYLCASSNIGTGDNEQFFGPGTRLTVL.

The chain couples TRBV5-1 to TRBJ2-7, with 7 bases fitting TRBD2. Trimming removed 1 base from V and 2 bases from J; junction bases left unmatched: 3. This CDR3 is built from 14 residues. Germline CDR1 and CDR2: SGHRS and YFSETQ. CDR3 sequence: CASSLLGGTYEQYF. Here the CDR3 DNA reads TGCGCCAGCAGCTTGCTCGGGGGGACCTACGAGCAGTACTTC.

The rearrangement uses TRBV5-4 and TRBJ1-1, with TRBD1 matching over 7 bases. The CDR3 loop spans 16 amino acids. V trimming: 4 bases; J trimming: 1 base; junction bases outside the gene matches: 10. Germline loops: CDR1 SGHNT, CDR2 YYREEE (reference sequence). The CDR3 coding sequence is TGTGCCAGCAGCCAGGGGGGGCTCTCGGGGAACACTGAAGCTTTCTTT. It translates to CASSQGGLSGNTEAFF.

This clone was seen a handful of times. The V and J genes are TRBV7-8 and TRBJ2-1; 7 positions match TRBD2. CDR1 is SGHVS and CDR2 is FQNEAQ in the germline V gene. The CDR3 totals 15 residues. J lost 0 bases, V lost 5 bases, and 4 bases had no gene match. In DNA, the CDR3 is TGTGCCAGCAGCGTGCTAGCGGACTCCTACAATGAGCAGTTCTTC. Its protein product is CASSVLADSYNEQFF.

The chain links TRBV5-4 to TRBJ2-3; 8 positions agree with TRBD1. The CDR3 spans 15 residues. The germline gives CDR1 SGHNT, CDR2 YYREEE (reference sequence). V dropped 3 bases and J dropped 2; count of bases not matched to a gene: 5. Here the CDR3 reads CASSWDRLSTDTQYF. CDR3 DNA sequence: TGTGCCAGCAGCTGGGACAGGTTGTCCACAGATACGCAGTATTTT.

CDR3 residues: CASSGGTGVSQPQHF. CDR3 nucleotide sequence: TGTGCCAGTAGTGGCGGGACAGGGGTCAGTCAGCCCCAGCATTTT. The V gene is TRBV19, the J gene TRBJ1-5, with 10 bases lining up with TRBD1. CDR3 size: 15 residues. V shed 5 bases and J 6 bases; nucleotides not matched to a gene: 7. Looked up from germline, CDR1 is LNHDA and CDR2 is SQIVND (reference sequence).

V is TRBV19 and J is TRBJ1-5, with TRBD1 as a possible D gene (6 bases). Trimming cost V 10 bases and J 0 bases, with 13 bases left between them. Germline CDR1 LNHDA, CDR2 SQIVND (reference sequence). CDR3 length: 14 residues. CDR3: CATTGMGSNQPQHF. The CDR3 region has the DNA TGTGCCACCACAGGGATGGGTAGCAATCAGCCCCAGCATTTT.

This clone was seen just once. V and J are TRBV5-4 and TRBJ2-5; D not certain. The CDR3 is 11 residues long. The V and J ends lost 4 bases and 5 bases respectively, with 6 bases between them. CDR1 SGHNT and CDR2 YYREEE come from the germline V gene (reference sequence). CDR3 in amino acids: CASSREETQYF. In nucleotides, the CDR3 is TGTGCCAGCAGCCGTGAGGAGACCCAGTACTTC.

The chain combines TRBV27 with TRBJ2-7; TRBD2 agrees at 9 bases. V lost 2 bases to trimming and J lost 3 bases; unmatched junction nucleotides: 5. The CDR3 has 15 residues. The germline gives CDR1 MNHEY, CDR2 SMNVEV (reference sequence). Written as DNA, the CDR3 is TGTGCCAGCAGTTTAAGGTGGACTAGCGTCTACGAGCAGTACTTC. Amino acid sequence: CASSLRWTSVYEQYF.

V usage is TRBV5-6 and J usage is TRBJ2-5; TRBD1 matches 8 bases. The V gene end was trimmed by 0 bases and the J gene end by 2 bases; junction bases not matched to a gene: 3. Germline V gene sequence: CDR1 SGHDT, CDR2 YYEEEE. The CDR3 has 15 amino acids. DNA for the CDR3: TGTGCCAGCAGCTTGGGGGACAGGCAACAAGAGACCCAGTACTTC. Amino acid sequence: CASSLGDRQQETQYF.

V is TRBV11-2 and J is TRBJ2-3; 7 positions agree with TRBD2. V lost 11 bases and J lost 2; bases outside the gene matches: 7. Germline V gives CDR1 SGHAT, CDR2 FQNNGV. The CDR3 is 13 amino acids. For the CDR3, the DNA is TGTGCCTGCGACCGGGACTACACAGATACGCAGTATTTT. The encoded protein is CACDRDYTDTQYF.

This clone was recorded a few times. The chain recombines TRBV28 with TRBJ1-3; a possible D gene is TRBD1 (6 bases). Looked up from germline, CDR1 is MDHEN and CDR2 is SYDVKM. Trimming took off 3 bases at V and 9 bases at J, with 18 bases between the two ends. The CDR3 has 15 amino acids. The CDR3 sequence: CASSFVHREERTIYF. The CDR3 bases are TGTGCCAGCAGTTTCGTTCACAGGGAAGAACGCACCATATATTTT.

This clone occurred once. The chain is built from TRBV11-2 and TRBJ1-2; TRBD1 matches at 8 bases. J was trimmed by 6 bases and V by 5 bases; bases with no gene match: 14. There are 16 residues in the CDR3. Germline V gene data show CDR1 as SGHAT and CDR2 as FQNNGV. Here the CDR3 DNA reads TGTGCCAGCAGCCGGTCGCTTGGACAGGGAATAGATGGCTACACCTTC. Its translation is CASSRSLGQGIDGYTF. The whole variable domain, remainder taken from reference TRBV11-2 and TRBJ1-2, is EAGVAQSPRYKIIEKRQSVAFWCNPISGHATLYWYQQILGQGPKLLIQFQNNGVVDDSQLPKDRFSAERLKGVDSTLKIQPAKLEDSAVYLCASSRSLGQGIDGYTFGSGTRLTVV.

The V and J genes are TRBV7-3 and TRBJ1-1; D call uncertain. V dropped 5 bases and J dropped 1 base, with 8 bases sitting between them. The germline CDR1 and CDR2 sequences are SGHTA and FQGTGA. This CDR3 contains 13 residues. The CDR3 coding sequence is TGTGCCAGCAGCCTCGACCGGAACACTGAAGCTTTCTTT. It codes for CASSLDRNTEAFF.

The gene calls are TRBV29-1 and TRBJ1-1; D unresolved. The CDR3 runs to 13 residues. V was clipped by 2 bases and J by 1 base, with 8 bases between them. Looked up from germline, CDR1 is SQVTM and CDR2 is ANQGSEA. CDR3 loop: CSVERAENTEAFF. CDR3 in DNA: TGCAGCGTTGAACGGGCAGAGAACACTGAAGCTTTCTTT.

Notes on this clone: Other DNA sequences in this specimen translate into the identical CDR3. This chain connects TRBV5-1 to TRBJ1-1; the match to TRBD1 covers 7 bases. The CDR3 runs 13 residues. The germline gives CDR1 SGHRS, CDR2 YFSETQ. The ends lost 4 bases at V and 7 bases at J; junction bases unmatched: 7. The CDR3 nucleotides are TGCGCCAGCAGCGTCTCAGGGGGTAATGAAGCTTTCTTT. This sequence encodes CASSVSGGNEAFF.

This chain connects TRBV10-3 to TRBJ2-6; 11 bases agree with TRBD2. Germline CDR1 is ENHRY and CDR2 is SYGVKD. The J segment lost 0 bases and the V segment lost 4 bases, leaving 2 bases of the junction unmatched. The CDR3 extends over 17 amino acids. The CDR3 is CAISVSGRASGANVLTF. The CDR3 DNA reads TGTGCCATCAGTGTTAGCGGGAGGGCCTCTGGGGCCAACGTCCTGACTTTC.

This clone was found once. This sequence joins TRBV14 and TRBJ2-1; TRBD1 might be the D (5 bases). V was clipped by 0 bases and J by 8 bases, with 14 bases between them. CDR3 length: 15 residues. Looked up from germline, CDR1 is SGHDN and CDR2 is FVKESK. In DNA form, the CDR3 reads TGTGCCAGCAGCCAAGAGTCTAGGGGATGGGATGAGCAGTTCTTC. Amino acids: CASSQESRGWDEQFF.

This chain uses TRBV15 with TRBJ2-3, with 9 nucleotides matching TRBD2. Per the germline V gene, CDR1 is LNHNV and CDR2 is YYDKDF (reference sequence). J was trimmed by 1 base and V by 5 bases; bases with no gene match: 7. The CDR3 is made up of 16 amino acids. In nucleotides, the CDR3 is TGTGCCACCAGCCTCGGTCCTAGCGGGGGCACAGATACGCAGTATTTT. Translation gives CATSLGPSGGTDTQYF.

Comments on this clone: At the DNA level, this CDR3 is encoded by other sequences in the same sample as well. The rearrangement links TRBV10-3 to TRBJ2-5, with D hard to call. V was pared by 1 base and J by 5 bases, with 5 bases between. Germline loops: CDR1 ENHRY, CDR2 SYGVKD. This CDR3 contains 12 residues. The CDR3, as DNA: TGTGCCATCAGTGAGTTGGGGGAGACCCAGTACTTC. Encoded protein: CAISELGETQYF.

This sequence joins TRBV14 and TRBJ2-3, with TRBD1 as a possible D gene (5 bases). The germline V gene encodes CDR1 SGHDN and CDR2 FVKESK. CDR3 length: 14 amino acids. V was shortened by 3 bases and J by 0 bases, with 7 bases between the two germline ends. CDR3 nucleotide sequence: TGTGCCAGCAGCCACCAGGGCAGCACAGATACGCAGTATTTT. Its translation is CASSHQGSTDTQYF.

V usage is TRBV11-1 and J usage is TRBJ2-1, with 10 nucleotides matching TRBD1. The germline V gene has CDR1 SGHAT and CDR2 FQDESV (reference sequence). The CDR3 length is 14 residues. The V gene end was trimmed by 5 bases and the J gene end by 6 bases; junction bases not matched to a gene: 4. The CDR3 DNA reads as TGTGCCAGCAGCCTCGGGACAGGGGTCAATGAGCAGTTCTTC. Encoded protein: CASSLGTGVNEQFF.

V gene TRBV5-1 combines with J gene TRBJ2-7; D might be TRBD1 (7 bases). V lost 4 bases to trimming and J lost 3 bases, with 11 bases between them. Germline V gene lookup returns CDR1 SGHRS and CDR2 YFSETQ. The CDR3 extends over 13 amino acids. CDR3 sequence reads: CASSGQGGYEQYF. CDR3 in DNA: TGCGCCAGCAGCGGTCAGGGGGGCTACGAGCAGTACTTC.

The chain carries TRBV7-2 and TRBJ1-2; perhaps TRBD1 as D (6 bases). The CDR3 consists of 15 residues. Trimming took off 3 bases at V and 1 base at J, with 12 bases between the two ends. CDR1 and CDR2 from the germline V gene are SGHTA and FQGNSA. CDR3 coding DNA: TGTGCCAGCAGCTTCCGTACAGGGTATAACTATGGCTACACCTTC. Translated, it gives CASSFRTGYNYGYTF.

This CDR3 is CASSIGGFTLNYGYTF. The CDR3 DNA is TGTGCCAGTAGTATCGGTGGCTTCACCCTCAACTATGGCTACACCTTC. The rearrangement links TRBV19 to TRBJ1-2; the D is unclear. The CDR3 has 16 residues. From germline, CDR1 is LNHDA and CDR2 SQIVND (reference sequence). The ends were cut back, 3 bases at V and 2 bases at J, with 16 bases in the middle.